The clone carrying this T cell receptor beta chain was observed a handful of times. Its antigen remains unidentified. The V gene's germline CDR1 is GTSNPN and CDR2 SVGIG (reference sequence). The CDR3 extends over 18 amino acids. V dropped 1 base and J dropped 4; count of bases not matched to a gene: 11. The record originates from a study of beta chain features in type 1 diabetes. Study information: The samples had roughly 110,000,000 sorted cells examined in all. The study's findings and limits: For TCRB rearrangement, an influence of HLA type remained unresolved here. Shorter TCRB CDR3s, moderately but significantly so, marked every one of the four CD4+ subsets in Type 1 diabetes patients.

Purity exceeded 95% in all sorted populations. Expressed TCRB transcripts were sequenced because the isolated RNA had all been reverse transcribed beforehand. It was found that naive, central memory and regulatory T cell samples averaged roughly 3.5 million reads. Libraries were prepared by immunoSEQ multiplex PCR; TCRdb keeps only in-frame clonotypes and omits some of them. Here the sample spans around 260,000 clones, roughly 20% being singletons. Sequencing input: naive CD4+ T cells from blood. V is TRBV30 and J is TRBJ2-3; 13 bases match TRBD2. The source is a woman in her thirties or forties with type 1 diabetes. CDR3 region: CAWSARRTSGRQPDTQYF. For the CDR3, the DNA is TGTGCCTGGAGTGCCCGCCGGACTAGCGGGAGACAGCCAGATACGCAGTATTTT. Full variable domain (rest looked up from reference TRBV30 and TRBJ2-3): SQTIHQWPATLVQPVGSPLSLECTVEGTSNPNLYWYRQAAGRGLQLLFYSVGIGQISSEVPQNLSASRPQDRQFILSSKKLLLSDSGFYLCAWSARRTSGRQPDTQYFGPGTRLTVL.